This T cell receptor (beta chain) was sequenced for a study of shared clonotypes between healthy human individuals. Study background: Donor composition was a couple of women and three men, aged 18 to 49. General study points: Sorted-subset sequencing, rarefaction showed, was incomplete despite large depth. Limited genetic and exposure-history diversity came from having few donors.

CDR1 and CDR2 (germline): SGHDN, FVKESK. V lost 2 bases and J 0 bases, leaving 5 bases between the germline ends. CDR3 size: 15 residues. Comments on this clone: Its cognate antigen is unknown.

Approximately 210 ng DNA, about 28,000 T cell genomes, went into each sorted-subset replicate PCR. Clones were read by immunoSEQ multiplex PCR, and TCRdb kept only the in-frame ones, dropping some. This table holds around 2,000,000 clones, roughly 96% found once. The chain carries TRBV14 and TRBJ1-6; the D is unclear. This TCR was sampled from a man aged 18 to 30 in good health. Sequenced sample: naive CD4+ T cells sorted from blood. Subset defined: CD45RA+ positively selected. The CDR3 sequence is CASSQMSSYNSPLHF. The CDR3 coding sequence is TGTGCCAGCAGCCAAATGAGCTCCTATAATTCACCCCTCCACTTT.